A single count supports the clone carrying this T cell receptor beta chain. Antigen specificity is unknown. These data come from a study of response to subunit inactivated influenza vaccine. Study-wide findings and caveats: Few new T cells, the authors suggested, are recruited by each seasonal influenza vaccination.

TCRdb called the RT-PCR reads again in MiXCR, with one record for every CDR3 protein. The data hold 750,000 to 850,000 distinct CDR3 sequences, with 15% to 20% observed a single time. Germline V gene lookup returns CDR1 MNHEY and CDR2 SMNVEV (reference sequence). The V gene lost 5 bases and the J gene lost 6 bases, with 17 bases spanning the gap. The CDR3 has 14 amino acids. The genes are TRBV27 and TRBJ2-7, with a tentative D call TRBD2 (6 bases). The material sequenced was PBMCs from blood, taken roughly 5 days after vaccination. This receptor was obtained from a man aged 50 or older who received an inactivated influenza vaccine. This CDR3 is CASSSGYGALEQYF. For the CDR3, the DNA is TGTGCCAGCAGTAGCGGGTATGGGGCGCTCGAGCAGTACTTC.